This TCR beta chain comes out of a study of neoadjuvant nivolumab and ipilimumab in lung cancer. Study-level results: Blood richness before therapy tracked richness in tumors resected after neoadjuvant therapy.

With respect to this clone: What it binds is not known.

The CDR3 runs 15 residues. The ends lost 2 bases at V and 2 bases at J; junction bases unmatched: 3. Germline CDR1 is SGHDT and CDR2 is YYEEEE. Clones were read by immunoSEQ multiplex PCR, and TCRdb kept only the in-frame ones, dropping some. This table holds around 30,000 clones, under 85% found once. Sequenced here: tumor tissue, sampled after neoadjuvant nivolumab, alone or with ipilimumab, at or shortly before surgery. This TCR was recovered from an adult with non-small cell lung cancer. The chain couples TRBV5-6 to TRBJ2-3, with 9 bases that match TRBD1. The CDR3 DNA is TGTGCCAGCAGCTTCGGACAGGGGTACACAGATACGCAGTATTTT. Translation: CASSFGQGYTDTQYF.